This TCR beta chain came from a study of CD8+ T cells in alopecia areata. Treatment in this sample: oral pan-JAK inhibitor, 5-10 mg twice daily. Peripheral blood and lesional scalp punch biopsies came from alopecia areata patients. The study, taken as a whole, reports: Clonality in the scalp and expanded CD8+ clones ranked among the top 100 were significantly decreased by tofacitinib. In patients, TCRs were shared less clearly than in mice, and HLA may possibly be involved.

In the case of this clone: Its target is unknown.

Germline V gene data show CDR1 as SQVTM and CDR2 as ANQGSEA. CDR3 length: 12 amino acids. V gave up 6 bases and J gave up 10 bases, with 15 bases separating them. As the sequencing template, cDNA was produced by extracting RNA and reverse transcribing it. The repertoire was sequenced with immunoSEQ multiplex PCR; TCRdb's copy has only in-frame clones and lacks some. Among 200,000 to 250,000 clones listed, about 57% were seen once. This receptor was identified in a human donor with alopecia areata. This chain connects TRBV29-1 to TRBJ1-4; D is perhaps TRBD1 (6 bases). The material was CD4+ T cells sorted from blood, obtained at week 4, from a patient treated with tofacitinib. CDR3 sequence: CSVTDGGPKLFF. CDR3 sequence (DNA): TGCAGCGTCACTGACGGGGGCCCAAAACTGTTTTTT. Full variable domain (missing parts from reference TRBV29-1 and TRBJ1-4): SAVISQKPSRDICQRGTSLTIQCQVDSQVTMMFWYRQQPGQSLTLIATANQGSEATYESGFVIDKFPISRPNLTFSTLTVSNMSPEDSSIYLCSVTDGGPKLFFGSGTQLSVL.